The 17 T cell receptor beta chains below come from one sample, sequenced in a study of OX40 agonist ivuxolimab in advanced cancers. The table came from immunoSEQ multiplex PCR; TCRdb's copy has only in-frame clones and leaves some out. The sample shows about 77,000 clones, approximately 92% of them seen only once. Sample: CD4+ or CD8+ T cells sorted from blood, taken in a trial of the OX40 agonist ivuxolimab. These receptors all come from an adult with an advanced solid tumor such as melanoma, head and neck, liver or kidney cancer.

Only one count was recorded for this clone. This rearrangement joins TRBV2 to TRBJ2-7; D not resolved. The CDR3 covers 12 residues. Germline CDR1 is SNHLY and CDR2 is FYNNEI. Trimming pared 7 bases from V and 3 bases from J, leaving 10 bases between. The CDR3 DNA sequence: TGTGCCAGCACCACCGGGCGCTACGAGCAGTACTTC. Amino acid sequence: CASTTGRYEQYF.

The chain carries TRBV4-1 and TRBJ2-1, with TRBD2 matching over 11 bases. CDR1 is MGHRA, CDR2 YSYEKL, per germline. The CDR3 is 17 amino acids. Unmatched junction bases numbered 7, after V lost 4 bases and J lost 2 bases. In nucleotides, the CDR3 is TGCGCCAGCAGCCGCACTACTAGCGGGGGCACCTACAATGAGCAGTTCTTC. It yields the protein CASSRTTSGGTYNEQFF.

This rearrangement joins TRBV28 to TRBJ1-5, with a weak D call TRBD1 (5 bases). The CDR3 runs 15 residues. Looked up from germline, CDR1 is MDHEN and CDR2 is SYDVKM. V was shortened by 6 bases and J by 3 bases, with 15 bases between the two germline ends. CDR3: CASSRSGGDNQPQHF. CDR3 nucleotide sequence: TGTGCCAGCAGCCGCTCCGGGGGGGACAATCAGCCCCAGCATTTT. Full variable domain (missing parts from reference TRBV28 and TRBJ1-5): DVKVTQSSRYLVKRTGEKVFLECVQDMDHENMFWYRQDPGLGLRLIYFSYDVKMKEKGDIPEGYSVSREKKERFSLILESASTNQTSMYLCASSRSGGDNQPQHFGDGTRLSIL.

The chain has TRBV5-7 and TRBJ2-4; either TRBD1 or TRBD2 may supply D (5 bases each). TRBV5-7 is filed as an ORF, its function uncertain. The CDR3 extends over 16 amino acids. Trimming pared 2 bases from V and 2 bases from J, leaving 14 bases between. CDR3 loop: CASSLSPRGPKNIQYF. CDR3 nucleotides: TGTGCCAGCAGCTTAAGCCCGAGGGGCCCCAAAAACATTCAGTACTTC.

The chain employs TRBV6-5 and TRBJ2-1, with D possibly TRBD2 on 6 matching bases. The CDR3 has 13 residues. Germline V CDR1 and CDR2: MNHEY, SVGAGI. V was clipped by 7 bases and J by 7 bases, with 14 bases between them. The CDR3 sequence: CASTEGSWNEQFF. CDR3 nucleotide sequence: TGTGCCAGCACGGAGGGGAGTTGGAATGAGCAGTTCTTC.

The chain carries TRBV7-9 and TRBJ1-2; D not certain. The V gene's germline CDR1 is SEHNR and CDR2 FQNEAQ (reference sequence). This CDR3 spans 15 amino acids. V shed 3 bases and J shed 5 bases, with 16 bases lying between them. CDR3 nucleotides: TGTGCCAGCAGCTTTGAATCCGGGCTGAAATATGGCTACACCTTC. It encodes CASSFESGLKYGYTF.

This chain uses TRBV6-1 with TRBJ2-5; TRBD2 aligns across 8 bases. This CDR3 is 15 amino acids long. Trimming cost V 4 bases and J 4 bases; bases outside gene matches: 8. Germline CDR1 and CDR2: MNHNS and SASEGT. CDR3 nucleotide sequence: TGTGCCAGCAGTGTGGTGGATGGGACTAGAGAGACCCAGTACTTC. Translation: CASSVVDGTRETQYF.

J is TRBJ1-1 and V is TRBV23-1, with a possible D match to TRBD1 (6 bases). TRBV23-1 is assigned to the ORF class and has an uncertain function. V lost 3 bases and J lost 6, with 8 bases in between. The CDR3 covers 12 residues. The CDR3 DNA is TGCGCCAGCAGTCATGACAGGTCTGAAGCTTTCTTT. Protein sequence: CASSHDRSEAFF.

Points on this clone: This sample also contains other DNA sequences that code for the same CDR3. The chain is built from TRBV11-2 and TRBJ2-5; D might be TRBD2 (5 bases). The V gene lost 0 bases and the J gene lost 5 bases, with 10 bases spanning the gap. The CDR3 totals 14 residues. In germline, CDR1 is SGHAT, CDR2 FQNNGV. CDR3 bases: TGTGCCAGCAGCTTAGATAGGTCGGGGGAGACCCAGTACTTC. It is translated as CASSLDRSGETQYF.

The chain has TRBV7-9 and TRBJ2-3; tentative D call: TRBD2 (6 bases). V lost 3 bases and J lost 1, with 11 bases in between. From germline, CDR1 is SEHNR and CDR2 FQNEAQ (reference sequence). CDR3 length equals 15 residues. The CDR3 nucleotides are TGTGCCAGCAGCTTTGGGCGGGAAGGCACAGATACGCAGTATTTT. Its translation: CASSFGREGTDTQYF.

V and J are TRBV27 and TRBJ2-1, with 8 bases aligning to TRBD2. The CDR3 runs to 15 residues. Germline values: CDR1 MNHEY, CDR2 SMNVEV (reference sequence). Unmatched junction bases numbered 6, after V lost 2 bases and J lost 6 bases. CDR3 amino acids: CASSLNLAGANEQFF. CDR3 nucleotides: TGTGCCAGCAGTTTAAACCTAGCGGGTGCCAATGAGCAGTTCTTC.

The chain links TRBV15 to TRBJ2-1; D unclear. Per germline, CDR1 LNHNV and CDR2 YYDKDF (reference sequence). V shed 0 bases and J shed 4 bases, with 1 base lying between them. The CDR3 contains 12 residues. The CDR3 DNA sequence: TGTGCCACCAGCAGAGATTACAATGAGCAGTTCTTC. Its translation is CATSRDYNEQFF.

This CDR3 reads CASRAGLAGKNIQYF. In DNA form, the CDR3 reads TGTGCCAGCAGAGCGGGACTAGCGGGGAAAAACATTCAGTACTTC. This chain uses TRBV28 with TRBJ2-4; the match to TRBD2 covers 13 bases. The V gene's germline CDR1 is MDHEN and CDR2 SYDVKM. The CDR3 runs to 15 residues. V dropped 6 bases and J dropped 4; count of bases not matched to a gene: 3. The full variable domain, in which reference TRBV28 and TRBJ2-4 provide the parts outside the CDR3, is DVKVTQSSRYLVKRTGEKVFLECVQDMDHENMFWYRQDPGLGLRLIYFSYDVKMKEKGDIPEGYSVSREKKERFSLILESASTNQTSMYLCASRAGLAGKNIQYFGAGTRLSVL.

The rearrangement links TRBV7-2 to TRBJ2-3; 9 bases are a match to TRBD2. Per the germline V gene, CDR1 is SGHTA and CDR2 is FQGNSA. Trimming cost V 1 base and J 6 bases; bases outside gene matches: 8. This CDR3 spans 16 amino acids. CDR3 DNA sequence: TGTGCCAGCAGCTTAGAGTGGCTAGCGGGACGGGATACGCAGTATTTT. This sequence encodes CASSLEWLAGRDTQYF.

This sequence joins TRBV5-1 and TRBJ2-7, with TRBD2 identical over 7 bases. This CDR3 contains 15 residues. From germline, CDR1 is SGHRS and CDR2 YFSETQ. V trimming: 4 bases; J trimming: 4 bases; junction bases outside the gene matches: 11. Here the CDR3 DNA reads TGCGCCAGCAGCCCGGTGGGCGGGAGTGGGTACGAGCAGTACTTC. Translating it yields CASSPVGGSGYEQYF.

This chain links TRBV29-1 with TRBJ2-3; D gene uncertain. Per the germline V gene, CDR1 is SQVTM and CDR2 is ANQGSEA. The CDR3 sequence is 13 residues long. The V end lost 2 bases, the J end lost 0 bases, and 6 bases lay between the germline ends. In nucleotides, the CDR3 is TGCAGCGTTGAACTGGCTAGCACAGATACGCAGTATTTT. The encoded protein is CSVELASTDTQYF.

The chain uses TRBV9 and TRBJ1-2; a weak D match, TRBD1 (5 bases). The CDR3 loop spans 15 amino acids. V was cut by 3 bases and J by 8 bases, with 20 bases left in between. The germline gives CDR1 SGDLS, CDR2 YYNGEE. CDR3 sequence: CASSAIPQGGSGYTF. In nucleotides, the CDR3 is TGTGCCAGCAGCGCTATCCCTCAGGGAGGAAGCGGCTACACCTTC.